The 14 T cell receptor beta chains listed next were all sequenced from one sample in a study of T cells in Graves' hyperthyroidism and ophthalmopathy. Regions amplified from RNA transcripts were the TCR beta CDR3 regions. With the HTBI primer set, the TCR CDR3 went through a first round of RT-PCR. TCRdb ran MiXCR on the multiplex PCR reads and lists one entry per CDR3 protein. The table records a few hundred thousand distinct CDR3 sequences, around 45% of them present only once. The sequencing sample was made of peripheral blood or thyroid tissue (not recorded which). These receptors were taken from a woman between 18 and 29 years old with Graves' hyperthyroidism.

The chain combines TRBV7-9 with TRBJ2-7; 10 bases line up with TRBD1. The V segment lost 6 bases and the J segment 0 bases; nucleotides outside the gene matches: 11. The CDR3 contains 17 residues. Germline loops: CDR1 SEHNR, CDR2 FQNEAQ (reference sequence). The CDR3 sequence: CASSLLSRTGGSYEQYF. The CDR3 DNA follows: TGTGCCAGCAGTTTACTCTCCCGGACAGGGGGCTCCTACGAGCAGTACTTC.

The chain combines TRBV14 with TRBJ2-5; 11 bases line up with TRBD2. The germline CDR1 and CDR2 sequences are SGHDN and FVKESK. The V segment lost 3 bases and the J segment 5 bases; nucleotides outside the gene matches: 8. The CDR3 runs 16 residues. In DNA, the CDR3 is TGTGCCAGCAGCCACTCTAGCGGGGGGAGGTTGGAGACCCAGTACTTC. It translates to CASSHSSGGRLETQYF.

The sample holds one count of this clonotype. The chain uses TRBV25-1 and TRBJ1-2; a possible D gene is TRBD1 (6 bases). The CDR3 has 15 residues. Germline V gene sequence: CDR1 MGHDK, CDR2 SYGVNS. Deletions cut 1 base from V and 8 bases from J, with 17 bases between. In DNA form, the CDR3 reads TGTGCCAGCAGTGAATCGACAGGCCCAACGAGGGGCTACACCTTC. This codes for CASSESTGPTRGYTF.

A few counts support this clonotype. The V and J genes are TRBV24-1 and TRBJ2-7, with 9 bases matching TRBD1. CDR1 is KGHDR, CDR2 SFDVKD, per germline. V shed 5 bases and J 7 bases; nucleotides not matched to a gene: 11. CDR3 length: 15 residues. In DNA form, the CDR3 reads TGTGCCACCAGTGCCCAGGGACAGGGCTACAATGAGCAGTACTTC. The encoded protein is CATSAQGQGYNEQYF.

A word on this clonotype: Sequence at one end of the junction differs from germline and may be a read error. The V call is TRBV2, the J call TRBJ2-3; D gene unclear. The CDR3 contains 14 residues. From germline, CDR1 is SNHLY and CDR2 FYNNEI. CDR3: CASSEEVRPDAQYF. The CDR3 DNA sequence: TGTGCCAGCAGTGAAGAAGTTAGGCCAGATGCGCAGTATTTT.

The chain employs TRBV7-6 and TRBJ2-1; the D gene is possibly TRBD2 (5 bases). There are 17 residues in the CDR3. Trimming took 2 bases from V and 4 from J, leaving 18 bases between them. Germline CDR1 is SGHVS and CDR2 is FNYEAQ. DNA for the CDR3: TGTGCCAGCAGCTTATTTGGAGAGGCAGAGGGTTACAATGAGCAGTTCTTC. It specifies CASSLFGEAEGYNEQFF. Variable domain in full (rest from reference TRBV7-6 and TRBJ2-1): GAGVSQSPRYKVTKRGQDVALRCDPISGHVSLYWYRQALGQGPEFLTYFNYEAQQDKSGLPNDRFSAERPEGSISTLTIQRTEQRDSAMYRCASSLFGEAEGYNEQFFGPGTRLTVL.

This clonotype has at least ten counts. The rearrangement uses TRBV27 and TRBJ1-1; D is unclear. The CDR3 totals 13 residues. Trimming took off 3 bases at V and 6 bases at J, with 11 bases between the two ends. CDR1 is MNHEY and CDR2 is SMNVEV in the germline V gene (reference sequence). In DNA, the CDR3 is TGTGCCAGCAGTTTTAATGGGAATCCTGAAGCTTTCTTT. It is translated as CASSFNGNPEAFF.

The V and J genes are TRBV7-8 and TRBJ2-2; 8 bases align to TRBD1. Germline V gene sequence: CDR1 SGHVS, CDR2 FQNEAQ. With 2 bases clipped from V and 0 bases from J, the junction kept 2 bases outside the gene matches. There are 16 residues in the CDR3. The CDR3 DNA reads as TGTGCCAGCAGCTTACTACAGGGGGCGAACACCGGGGAGCTGTTTTTT. This gives the protein CASSLLQGANTGELFF.

This clonotype was found many times. The chain has TRBV12-5 and TRBJ2-7, with D hard to call. This CDR3 is built from 12 residues. The germline V gene has CDR1 LGHNT and CDR2 FRNRAP. V was clipped by 1 base and J by 3 bases, with 4 bases between them. CDR3 residues: CASGLGRYEQYF. For the CDR3, the DNA is TGTGCTAGTGGTTTGGGGCGCTACGAGCAGTACTTC.

This clonotype appeared many times. The chain recombines TRBV6-6 with TRBJ1-4; 10 bases agree with TRBD1. The CDR3 is 15 amino acids. The V and J ends lost 4 bases and 8 bases, in that order; junction bases with no gene match: 7. CDR1 is MNHNY, CDR2 SVGAGI, per germline (reference sequence). CDR3 DNA sequence: TGTGCCAGCAGTTCCCTCGGACAGGGGGAGGAAAAACTGTTTTTT. Protein product: CASSSLGQGEEKLFF.

This clonotype was counted a few times. V is TRBV15 and J is TRBJ2-7, with D possibly being TRBD1 (5 bases). This CDR3 has 12 amino acids. The germline V gene encodes CDR1 LNHNV and CDR2 YYDKDF (reference sequence). V was trimmed by 0 bases and J by 12 bases, leaving 12 bases between them. The CDR3 DNA is TGTGCCACCAGCAGAGATAAGGGGAAGTTGTACTTC. It codes for CATSRDKGKLYF.

This clonotype was found many times. The rearrangement joins TRBV6-6 to TRBJ1-2, with 7 bases aligning to TRBD1. The CDR3 has 12 amino acids. With 8 bases clipped from V and 4 bases from J, the junction kept 4 bases outside the gene matches. CDR1 is MNHNY, CDR2 SVGAGI, per germline (reference sequence). The CDR3 DNA reads as TGTGCCAGCTCTGGGACAGCCTATGGCTACACCTTC. Translated: CASSGTAYGYTF.

This clonotype has more than one count but fewer than ten. This rearrangement joins TRBV20-1 to TRBJ2-3; 7 bases match TRBD2. From germline, CDR1 is DFQATT and CDR2 SNEGSKA (reference sequence). This CDR3 is built from 15 residues. V lost 0 bases, J lost 2 bases, and 5 bases stayed unmatched. The CDR3 region is CSARDLAEDTDTQYF. CDR3 in DNA: TGCAGTGCTAGAGATCTAGCGGAGGACACAGATACGCAGTATTTT.

At least ten counts were recorded for this clonotype. The V and J genes are TRBV7-9 and TRBJ1-5; D gene ambiguous. With 1 base removed from V and 2 bases from J, the gap between germline ends came to 9 bases. The CDR3 loop spans 15 amino acids. Looked up from germline, CDR1 is SEHNR and CDR2 is FQNEAQ (reference sequence). CDR3 nucleotides: TGTGCCAGCAGCTTAGGAGGTAGTGGCAATCAGCCCCAGCATTTT. This codes for CASSLGGSGNQPQHF. Together with reference TRBV7-9 and TRBJ1-5, the CDR3 gives the full variable domain: DTGVSQNPRHKITKRGQNVTFRCDPISEHNRLYWYRQTLGQGPEFLTYFQNEAQLEKSRLLSDRFSAERPKGSFSTLEIQRTEQGDSAMYLCASSLGGSGNQPQHFGDGTRLSIL.